The 9 T cell receptor beta chains listed next were all sequenced from one sample in a study of blood T cell repertoires in COVID-19. Repertoires were generated with immunoSEQ multiplex PCR, while TCRdb's copy carries only in-frame clones and drops some. The sample has 180,000 or so clones; around 87% are singletons. Sample: peripheral blood. These receptors came from a middle-aged man with acute or convalescent COVID-19.

This clone appeared a single time. V usage is TRBV5-8 and J usage is TRBJ1-4; no firm D call. CDR1 is SGHTS and CDR2 is YDEGEE in the germline V gene. The V end was cut by 3 bases, the J end by 0 bases, with 9 bases between. The CDR3 length is 15 residues. The DNA of the CDR3 is TGTGCCAGCAGCTGGAGCACCACAACTAATGAAAAACTGTTTTTT. Amino acids: CASSWSTTTNEKLFF.

The CDR3 nucleotides read TGTGCCAGCAGCCTGCCTGCGGGGGGCGTACTGTTTTTT. It yields the protein CASSLPAGGVLFF. This chain links TRBV7-9 with TRBJ1-4; TRBD1 is a possible D gene (6 bases). The germline V gene has CDR1 SEHNR and CDR2 FQNEAQ (reference sequence). This CDR3 is built from 13 residues. V shed 5 bases and J shed 13 bases, with 17 bases lying between them.

This clone was detected only once. The chain uses TRBV27 and TRBJ2-3, with 8 bases aligning to TRBD1. Germline V gene sequence: CDR1 MNHEY, CDR2 SMNVEV (reference sequence). After removal of 6 bases from V and 2 bases from J, the junction contained 7 bases not matched to a gene. The CDR3 is 15 amino acids. The CDR3 sequence: CASSRTGTNTDTQYF. The CDR3 DNA follows: TGTGCCAGCAGCCGGACAGGGACAAACACAGATACGCAGTATTTT.

This rearrangement joins TRBV4-2 to TRBJ2-2; D is possibly TRBD1 (5 bases). The V end was cut by 4 bases, the J end by 8 bases, with 17 bases between. Germline CDR1 reads LGHNA; CDR2 reads YNFKEQ. This CDR3 comprises 15 residues. The CDR3 loop reads CASSLSRQTFGELFF. CDR3 in DNA: TGTGCCAGCAGCCTTTCCCGACAGACCTTTGGGGAGCTGTTTTTT.

The rearrangement uses TRBV5-1 and TRBJ2-2, with TRBD2 matching 8 bases. V lost 7 bases and J lost 0; bases outside the gene matches: 5. This CDR3 contains 15 residues. CDR1 is SGHRS and CDR2 is YFSETQ in the germline V gene. CDR3 nucleotide sequence: TGCGCCAGCCGCCCGGGACTAGCGAACACCGGGGAGCTGTTTTTT. It specifies CASRPGLANTGELFF.

The chain links TRBV27 to TRBJ1-5; 7 bases line up with TRBD1. Per the germline V gene, CDR1 is MNHEY and CDR2 is SMNVEV (reference sequence). This CDR3 has 14 amino acids. The V gene end was trimmed by 3 bases and the J gene end by 4 bases; junction bases not matched to a gene: 3. For the CDR3, the DNA is TGTGCCAGCAGTTTGACAGGGACTAATCAGCCCCAGCATTTT. Translation: CASSLTGTNQPQHF.

With regard to this clone: Other nucleotide sequences from this sample produce the same CDR3. The chain joins TRBV12-3 or TRBV12-4 to TRBJ2-2; D call uncertain. Trimming removed 3 bases from V and 1 base from J, with 3 bases in between. The CDR3 has 13 amino acids. The CDR3 protein is CASSLRNTGELFF. CDR3 in DNA: TGTGCCAGCAGTTTGAGGAACACCGGGGAGCTGTTTTTT.

V and J are TRBV10-2 and TRBJ1-3, with D perhaps matching TRBD1 (5 bases). The CDR3 is 14 residues long. V dropped 6 bases and J dropped 3 bases, with 12 bases sitting between them. CDR1 is WSHSY, CDR2 SAAADI, per germline. The CDR3 DNA sequence: TGCGCCAGCAGGACGACAGATCATGGAAACACCATATATTTT. Translating gives CASRTTDHGNTIYF.

V usage is TRBV18 and J usage is TRBJ1-1; no reliable D call. This CDR3 contains 16 residues. The germline gives CDR1 KGHSH, CDR2 LQKENI. Trimming stripped 6 bases from V and 2 bases from J, with 19 bases between. In DNA form, the CDR3 reads TGTGCCAGCTCGTACGTACAGCGGGGAGGCAACACTGAAGCTTTCTTT. Protein sequence: CASSYVQRGGNTEAFF.